Following are 5 T cell receptor beta chains from one sample sequenced in a study of OX40 agonist ivuxolimab in advanced cancers. The assay was immunoSEQ multiplex PCR, and TCRdb's table has in-frame clones only and misses some. Found here are about 67,000 clones, approximately 90% of them singletons; the top ten hold 2% to 2.5%. Material: CD4+ or CD8+ T cells sorted from blood, obtained in a trial of the OX40 agonist ivuxolimab. The receptors were sampled from an adult with an advanced solid tumor such as melanoma, head and neck, liver or kidney cancer.

The CDR3 sequence is CASSLSRRGNTEAFF. The CDR3 region has the DNA TGTGCCAGCAGTTTATCTCGGCGGGGTAACACTGAAGCTTTCTTT. The rearrangement links TRBV28 to TRBJ1-1; D uncertain. Trimming left V 1 base short and J 2 bases short, with 11 bases between. Germline lookup yields CDR1 MDHEN and CDR2 SYDVKM. CDR3 size: 15 residues. The full variable domain, its missing parts supplied by reference TRBV28 and TRBJ1-1, is DVKVTQSSRYLVKRTGEKVFLECVQDMDHENMFWYRQDPGLGLRLIYFSYDVKMKEKGDIPEGYSVSREKKERFSLILESASTNQTSMYLCASSLSRRGNTEAFFGQGTRLTVV.

The rearrangement uses TRBV4-2 and TRBJ2-5; D is possibly TRBD1 (5 bases). Germline CDR1 is LGHNA and CDR2 is YNFKEQ. Trimming pared 0 bases from V and 5 bases from J, leaving 13 bases between. The CDR3 has 15 residues. CDR3 DNA: TGTGCCAGCAGCCAAGAGTTGACGTGGGGCGAGACCCAGTACTTC. It encodes CASSQELTWGETQYF.

The chain joins TRBV4-3 to TRBJ2-1; 9 nucleotides line up with TRBD1. V was pared by 1 base and J by 9 bases, with 7 bases of the junction left unmatched. The germline gives CDR1 LGHNA, CDR2 YSLEER. This CDR3 comprises 15 residues. The CDR3 sequence: CASSQGGTGRSEQFF. CDR3 sequence (DNA): TGCGCCAGCAGCCAAGGTGGGACAGGGCGTTCTGAGCAGTTCTTC.

The J gene is TRBJ2-7, the V gene TRBV28; tentative D call: TRBD1 (6 bases). The V and J ends lost 8 bases and 4 bases respectively, with 18 bases between them. The germline CDR1 and CDR2 sequences are MDHEN and SYDVKM. The CDR3 has 14 residues. DNA of the CDR3: TGTGCCAGCCGCATAACAGGGACCAGTTACGAGCAGTACTTC. This gives the protein CASRITGTSYEQYF.

The rearrangement uses TRBV9 and TRBJ2-5, with a weak D call TRBD2 (5 bases). CDR3 length equals 13 residues. V lost 0 bases and J lost 5, with 8 bases in between. From germline, CDR1 is SGDLS and CDR2 YYNGEE. CDR3 sequence: CASSVATGETQYF. DNA of the CDR3: TGTGCCAGCAGCGTAGCTACGGGGGAGACCCAGTACTTC.